These 26 T cell receptor beta chains came from one sample sequenced in a study of CD8 T cells in Susac syndrome. The authors reverse transcribed roughly 0.5 to 1 ug RNA with random hexamers. Via MiXCR, TCRdb re-called the immunoSEQ multiplex PCR reads, giving one row per CDR3 protein. The data contain approximately 110,000 distinct CDR3 sequences, approximately 95% of them singletons. The sample consisted of CD8+ T cells from PBMCs. All receptors derive from a human donor with multiple sclerosis.

The rearrangement joins TRBV7-9 to TRBJ2-3; D possibly corresponds to TRBD2 (5 bases). V lost 0 bases to trimming and J lost 5 bases, with 21 bases between them. The germline gives CDR1 SEHNR, CDR2 FQNEAQ (reference sequence). This CDR3 is 18 amino acids long. CDR3 coding DNA: TGTGCCAGCAGCTTAGCCGGGTTCTACAGTCCGAGGGAAGATACGCAGTATTTT. Translation gives CASSLAGFYSPREDTQYF.

This chain links TRBV29-1 with TRBJ2-2, with D unclear. Germline-derived CDR1 and CDR2 are SQVTM and ANQGSEA. V was cut by 0 bases and J by 0 bases, with 23 bases left in between. The CDR3 is made up of 20 amino acids. The CDR3 loop is CSVEEGSAPCSPSNTGELFF. The CDR3 nucleotides read TGCAGCGTTGAAGAGGGGTCAGCACCTTGTTCTCCATCGAACACCGGGGAGCTGTTTTTT.

The V and J genes are TRBV9 and TRBJ1-6, with D perhaps matching TRBD1 (5 bases). Trimming took off 4 bases at V and 7 bases at J, with 12 bases between the two ends. This CDR3 spans 14 amino acids. The germline V gene encodes CDR1 SGDLS and CDR2 YYNGEE. The CDR3 nucleotides read TGTGCCAGCAGCCTTGGGGGGAGGAATTCACCCCTCCACTTT. Residues: CASSLGGRNSPLHF. The full variable domain, completed using reference TRBV9 and TRBJ1-6, is DSGVTQTPKHLITATGQRVTLRCSPRSGDLSVYWYQQSLDQGLQFLIQYYNGEERAKGNILERFSAQQFPDLHSELNLSSLELGDSALYFCASSLGGRNSPLHFGNGTRLTVT.

CDR3 region: CSVVSGTGELFF. DNA of the CDR3: TGCAGCGTTGTTTCGGGAACCGGGGAGCTGTTTTTT. The V gene is TRBV29-1, the J gene TRBJ2-2; D might be TRBD2 (5 bases). The length of the CDR3 is 12 residues. In germline, CDR1 is SQVTM, CDR2 ANQGSEA. V lost 4 bases and J 5 bases, leaving 8 bases between the germline ends.

V gene TRBV6-6 combines with J gene TRBJ2-2; D is ambiguous. V was pared by 2 bases and J by 5 bases, with 6 bases between. The CDR3 extends over 13 amino acids. In germline, CDR1 is MNHNY, CDR2 SVGAGI (reference sequence). CDR3 amino acids: CASSYGRTGELFF. The CDR3, as DNA: TGTGCCAGCAGTTACGGGCGTACCGGGGAGCTGTTTTTT.

The gene calls are TRBV7-9 and TRBJ1-1, with 9 bases fitting TRBD1. V lost 4 bases and J lost 4; bases outside the gene matches: 7. Germline V gene data show CDR1 as SEHNR and CDR2 as FQNEAQ (reference sequence). The CDR3 runs 15 residues. In DNA, the CDR3 is TGTGCCAGCAGCTGGACAGGGGCCCCGAGCACTGAAGCTTTCTTT. Its translation is CASSWTGAPSTEAFF.

The chain employs TRBV29-1 and TRBJ2-1; tentatively, D is TRBD2 (5 bases). This CDR3 is built from 14 residues. Trimming cost V 4 bases and J 0 bases, with 10 bases left between them. Germline assignment: CDR1 SQVTM and CDR2 ANQGSEA. CDR3 amino acids: CSVVVATSYNEQFF. In DNA, the CDR3 is TGCAGCGTTGTTGTAGCGACCTCCTACAATGAGCAGTTCTTC.

The rearrangement joins TRBV12-3 or TRBV12-4 to TRBJ2-7; D is undetermined. V was trimmed by 2 bases and J by 5 bases, leaving 10 bases between them. The CDR3 runs to 13 residues. The CDR3 sequence: CASSLSSANEQYV. The DNA of the CDR3 is TGTGCCAGCAGTTTAAGCTCCGCCAACGAGCAGTACGTC.

The chain has TRBV29-1 and TRBJ1-1, with no clear D. Looked up from germline, CDR1 is SQVTM and CDR2 is ANQGSEA. The CDR3 is 12 amino acids. V gave up 5 bases and J gave up 3 bases, with 10 bases separating them. CDR3 DNA: TGCAGCGTTCCCGGCACCTACACTGAAGCTTTCTTT. Protein sequence: CSVPGTYTEAFF.

The gene calls are TRBV30 and TRBJ2-7; a possible D gene is TRBD2 (6 bases). V was pared by 5 bases and J by 0 bases, with 14 bases between. Germline assignment: CDR1 GTSNPN and CDR2 SVGIG (reference sequence). The CDR3 runs 14 residues. This CDR3 reads CAWREFWSSYEQYV. As DNA, the CDR3 is TGTGCCTGGCGGGAGTTTTGGAGCTCCTACGAGCAGTACGTC.

This rearrangement joins TRBV20-1 to TRBJ2-1, with 14 bases fitting TRBD2. The CDR3 is 14 residues long. The germline V gene encodes CDR1 DFQATT and CDR2 SNEGSKA (reference sequence). V dropped 5 bases and J dropped 6; count of bases not matched to a gene: 3. The CDR3 protein is CSAGTSGRGNEQFF. In DNA form, the CDR3 reads TGCAGTGCTGGGACTAGCGGGAGAGGCAATGAGCAGTTCTTC.

This chain joins TRBV29-1 and TRBJ2-4; D is tentatively TRBD1 or TRBD2 (5 bases each). V lost 4 bases and J 3 bases, leaving 13 bases between the germline ends. The CDR3 consists of 14 residues. Germline CDR1 SQVTM, CDR2 ANQGSEA. This chain's CDR3 is CSVAMGDDKNIQYF. The CDR3 bases are TGCAGCGTTGCGATGGGGGATGACAAAAACATTCAGTACTTC.

The chain carries TRBV7-3 and TRBJ2-5; tentative D call: TRBD2 (6 bases). V lost 2 bases, J lost 3 bases, and 13 bases lay in between. CDR3 length: 15 residues. The V gene's germline CDR1 is SGHTA and CDR2 FQGTGA. This chain's CDR3 is CASSLVGGWEETQYF. DNA of the CDR3: TGTGCCAGCAGCTTAGTGGGGGGTTGGGAAGAGACCCAGTACTTC.

The chain has TRBV27 and TRBJ2-4; perhaps TRBD2 as D (5 bases). Looked up from germline, CDR1 is MNHEY and CDR2 is SMNVEV (reference sequence). The CDR3 extends over 17 amino acids. V dropped 6 bases and J dropped 1 base, with 19 bases sitting between them. The CDR3 loop is CASSPGVRVYAKNIQYF. The DNA of the CDR3 is TGTGCCAGCAGCCCCGGGGTGAGGGTTTACGCCAAAAACATTCAGTACTTC.

This rearrangement joins TRBV19 to TRBJ2-2, with TRBD1 matching over 7 bases. Germline CDR1 and CDR2: LNHDA and SQIVND (reference sequence). Germline trimming cut 4 bases from V and 0 bases from J; bases unmatched to any gene: 11. This CDR3 region has 18 residues. CDR3 region: CASSTPDWDRSNTGELFF. The CDR3 DNA follows: TGTGCCAGTAGTACCCCTGACTGGGACAGATCGAACACCGGGGAGCTGTTTTTT.

The chain recombines TRBV4-1 with TRBJ1-2; the D is unclear. This CDR3 has 14 residues. CDR1 is MGHRA, CDR2 YSYEKL, per germline. Trimming took 2 bases from V and 2 from J, leaving 9 bases between them. For the CDR3, the DNA is TGCGCCAGCAGCCAAATAGGAGACAACTATGGCTACACCTTC. It yields the protein CASSQIGDNYGYTF.

This chain links TRBV7-8 with TRBJ2-5; the D gene is possibly TRBD1 (5 bases). From germline, CDR1 is SGHVS and CDR2 FQNEAQ. V was shortened by 4 bases and J by 1 base, with 7 bases between the two germline ends. The CDR3 length is 13 residues. The CDR3: CASSSTGQETQYF. For the CDR3, the DNA is TGTGCCAGCAGCTCCACAGGCCAAGAGACCCAGTACTTC. The variable domain in full, completed from reference TRBV7-8 and TRBJ2-5, reads GAGVSQSPRYKVAKRGQDVALRCDPISGHVSLFWYQQALGQGPEFLTYFQNEAQLDKSGLPSDRFFAERPEGSVSTLKIQRTQQEDSAVYLCASSSTGQETQYFGPGTRLLVL.

This chain joins TRBV7-6 and TRBJ2-5; D remains ambiguous. CDR1 is SGHVS, CDR2 FNYEAQ, per germline. The CDR3 loop spans 15 amino acids. The V gene lost 1 base and the J gene lost 5 bases, with 14 bases spanning the gap. CDR3 nucleotide sequence: TGTGCCAGCAGCTTAGATGACGAGCTTGGGGAGACCCAGTACTTC. Translating gives CASSLDDELGETQYF. The entire variable domain, with the rest obtained from reference TRBV7-6 and TRBJ2-5, is as follows: GAGVSQSPRYKVTKRGQDVALRCDPISGHVSLYWYRQALGQGPEFLTYFNYEAQQDKSGLPNDRFSAERPEGSISTLTIQRTEQRDSAMYRCASSLDDELGETQYFGPGTRLLVL.

CDR3 protein: CASSSGPTYEQYF. The DNA of the CDR3 is TGCGCCAGCAGCTCGGGGCCTACCTACGAGCAGTACTTC. V usage is TRBV5-1 and J usage is TRBJ2-7; D is tentatively TRBD1 or TRBD2 (5 bases each). The length of the CDR3 is 13 residues. Trimming stripped 3 bases from V and 2 bases from J, with 9 bases between. Germline CDR1 SGHRS, CDR2 YFSETQ.

V and J are TRBV3-1 and TRBJ2-4, with a weak D call TRBD1 (5 bases). This CDR3 comprises 16 residues. V lost 3 bases to trimming and J lost 8 bases, with 20 bases between them. Germline V gene data show CDR1 as LGHDT and CDR2 as YNNKEL (reference sequence). The CDR3, as DNA: TGTGCCAGCAGCCATGCGAGACAGTCTGGTGTGGACATTCAGTACTTC. It yields the protein CASSHARQSGVDIQYF.

The CDR3 sequence: CASSPTKDEQYF. Written as DNA, the CDR3 is TGTGCCAGCAGCCCGACAAAGGACGAGCAGTACTTC. The genes are TRBV7-9 and TRBJ2-7; D uncertain. This CDR3 has 12 residues. The V and J ends lost 5 bases and 5 bases respectively, with 10 bases between them. CDR1 and CDR2 from the germline V gene are SEHNR and FQNEAQ (reference sequence).

This rearrangement joins TRBV7-9 to TRBJ2-7; 9 bases map to TRBD1. The CDR3 extends over 15 amino acids. V trimming: 5 bases; J trimming: 0 bases; junction bases outside the gene matches: 5. The V gene's germline CDR1 is SEHNR and CDR2 FQNEAQ (reference sequence). The CDR3 nucleotides read TGTGCCAGCAGCAAGACAGGGGGGGCCTCCTACGAGCAGTACTTC. It translates to CASSKTGGASYEQYF. The entire variable domain, with the rest obtained from reference TRBV7-9 and TRBJ2-7, is as follows: DTGVSQNPRHKITKRGQNVTFRCDPISEHNRLYWYRQTLGQGPEFLTYFQNEAQLEKSRLLSDRFSAERPKGSFSTLEIQRTEQGDSAMYLCASSKTGGASYEQYFGPGTRLTVT.

Comments on this clonotype: A junction boundary mismatches the germline segment, possibly from a read error. The chain joins TRBV4-1 to TRBJ1-5; no reliable D call. The CDR3 length is 13 residues. Germline values: CDR1 MGHRA, CDR2 YSYEKL. This chain's CDR3 is CSSSQAGNQPQHF. In DNA form, the CDR3 reads TGCTCCAGCAGCCAAGCGGGCAATCAGCCCCAGCATTTT.

The V call is TRBV5-1, the J call TRBJ2-4, with D possibly called TRBD1 or TRBD2 (5 bases each). The CDR3 covers 17 residues. In germline, CDR1 is SGHRS, CDR2 YFSETQ. Trimming shortened V by 3 bases and J by 1 base, and 17 bases separated the two germline ends. The CDR3 reads CASSWIRDVVAKNIQYF. CDR3 bases: TGCGCCAGCAGCTGGATCCGGGACGTAGTGGCCAAAAACATTCAGTACTTC.

The chain combines TRBV13 with TRBJ2-5; 9 bases line up with TRBD1. V gave up 5 bases and J gave up 4 bases; unmatched junction bases: 11. The CDR3 is 16 residues long. Germline CDR1 and CDR2: PRHDT and FYEKMQ (reference sequence). CDR3 protein: CASSTRTGERIETQYF. The DNA of the CDR3 is TGTGCCAGCAGCACCCGGACAGGGGAGAGAATAGAGACCCAGTACTTC. Supplemented by reference TRBV13 and TRBJ2-5, the full variable domain reads AAGVIQSPRHLIKEKRETATLKCYPIPRHDTVYWYQQGPGQDPQFLISFYEKMQSDKGSIPDRFSAQQFSDYHSELNMSSLELGDSALYFCASSTRTGERIETQYFGPGTRLLVL.

The genes are TRBV12-3 or TRBV12-4 and TRBJ2-1; 10 positions agree with TRBD2. The trim removed 0 bases at V and 9 bases at J, leaving 5 bases unmatched. CDR3 length equals 15 residues. The CDR3 nucleotides are TGTGCCAGCAGTTTAGCGGCAACTAGCGGGGTTGAGCAGTTCTTC. This gives the protein CASSLAATSGVEQFF.